This T cell receptor beta chain was obtained from a study of cytomegalovirus exposure and HLA in healthy donors. Study-level information: Out of 398 genotyped donors, around 80% belonged to the Caucasian-associated ancestry cluster. Study conclusions and caveats: Later on, analysis showed that most CMV-associated TCR beta chains appeared to be HLA-restricted.

Details on this clone: Its antigen is still unknown.

The CDR3 totals 11 residues. Trimming removed 3 bases from V and 10 bases from J; junction bases left unmatched: 4. Germline CDR1 DFQATT, CDR2 SNEGSKA (reference sequence). A multiplex PCR was run with 60 Vbeta primers and 13 Jbeta primers. The protocol was immunoSEQ multiplex PCR, while the TCRdb copy is restricted to in-frame clones and leaves out a portion. Of over 150,000 clones in the sample, around 82% were seen once. Nominal health characterized the donors when sampled, though unrecorded immune exposures were likely. Sequencing used PBMCs. This receptor was taken from a woman aged 50 to 60 in good health and CMV-seropositive. The chain links TRBV20-1 to TRBJ1-1, with 8 bases matching TRBD1. The CDR3 here is CSARTGASAFF. Here the CDR3 DNA reads TGCAGTGCTAGGACAGGGGCCTCAGCTTTCTTT.